Listed below are T cell receptor beta chains from one sample, sequenced in a study of OX40 agonist ivuxolimab in advanced cancers. Clones were read by immunoSEQ multiplex PCR, and TCRdb kept only the in-frame ones, dropping some. The table has about 69,000 clones, about nine tenths seen once. The sequencing used CD4+ or CD8+ T cells sorted from blood, collected in a trial of the OX40 agonist ivuxolimab. The receptors were gathered from an adult with an advanced solid tumor such as melanoma, head and neck, liver or kidney cancer. CDR3s include the opening cysteine and the closing phenylalanine or tryptophan. Fields, in order: J gene, V gene, CDR3 protein.

j_gene: TRBJ1-5
v_gene: TRBV19
CDR3aa: CASQGANNQPQHF

j_gene: TRBJ2-1
v_gene: TRBV15
CDR3aa: CATSRDSGHEQFF

j_gene: TRBJ2-1
v_gene: TRBV19
CDR3aa: CASSTSDSYNEQFF

j_gene: TRBJ2-1
v_gene: TRBV7-2
CDR3aa: CASSLATEQFF

j_gene: TRBJ2-7
v_gene: TRBV27
CDR3aa: CASSPIAGGPYEQYF

j_gene: TRBJ1-3
v_gene: TRBV4-1
CDR3aa: CASSLRYSGNTIYF

j_gene: TRBJ1-3
v_gene: TRBV6-6
CDR3aa: CASSLRGPGNTIYF

j_gene: TRBJ2-7
v_gene: TRBV19
CDR3aa: CASRGGSSYEQYF

j_gene: TRBJ2-5
v_gene: TRBV7-3
CDR3aa: CASSLTGPETQYF

j_gene: TRBJ1-2
v_gene: TRBV27
CDR3aa: CASSLGVGTSGYTF

j_gene: TRBJ1-1
v_gene: TRBV7-3
CDR3aa: CASSLYTADEAFF

j_gene: TRBJ2-1
v_gene: TRBV5-1
CDR3aa: CASSSGQGNEQFF

j_gene: TRBJ2-2
v_gene: TRBV9
CDR3aa: CASSVEGQGWSTGELFF

j_gene: TRBJ2-1
v_gene: TRBV11-3
CDR3aa: CASSLETSGAVIPNEQFF

j_gene: TRBJ1-3
v_gene: TRBV28
CDR3aa: CASSPRQGVPLSSGNTIYF